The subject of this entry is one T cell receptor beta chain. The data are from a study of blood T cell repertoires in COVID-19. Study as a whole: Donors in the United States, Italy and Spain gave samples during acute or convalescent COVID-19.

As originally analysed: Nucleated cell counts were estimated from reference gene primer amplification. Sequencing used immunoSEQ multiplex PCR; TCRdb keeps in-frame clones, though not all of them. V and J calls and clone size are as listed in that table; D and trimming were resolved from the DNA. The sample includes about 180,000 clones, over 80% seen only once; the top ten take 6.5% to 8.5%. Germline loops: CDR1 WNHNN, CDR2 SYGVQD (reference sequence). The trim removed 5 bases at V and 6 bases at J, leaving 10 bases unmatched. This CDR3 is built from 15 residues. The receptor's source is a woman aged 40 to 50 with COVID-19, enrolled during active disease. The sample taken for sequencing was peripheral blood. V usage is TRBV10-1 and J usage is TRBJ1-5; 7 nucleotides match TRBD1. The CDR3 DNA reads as TGCGCCAGCAGTCCCCATACAGGGGATGGTCAGCCCCAGCATTTT. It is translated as CASSPHTGDGQPQHF.